A selection of T cell receptor beta chains follows, all from one sample in a study of T cell responses to AZD1222 COVID-19 vaccine. Sequencing was performed with immunoSEQ multiplex PCR; in TCRdb, only in-frame clones are kept and a portion is missing. The sample contains roughly 100,000 clones, 80% to 90% of which appear only once. The specimen was peripheral blood, collected on day 0 of AZD1222 vaccination. These TCRs come from an adult in good health. The CDR3 runs from the conserved cysteine through the conserved F or W. Each record gives: CDR3 protein, CDR3 DNA, V gene, clone size, J gene, D gene. D genes are given only for firm matches. Size is omitted from some rows. Given values are once, few, many or a class for expanded clones.

cdr3_aa: CATSRSGLNLTDTQYF
cdr3_nt: TGTGCCACCAGCAGATCGGGACTCAATCTCACAGATACGCAGTATTTT
v_call: TRBV15
clone_size: .
j_call: TRBJ2-3
d_call: .

cdr3_aa: CASSLGKNTGELFF
cdr3_nt: TGTGCCAGCAGCCTAGGAAAAAACACCGGGGAGCTGTTTTTT
v_call: TRBV13
clone_size: few
j_call: TRBJ2-2
d_call: .

cdr3_aa: CASSLSGQGNQPQHF
cdr3_nt: TGTGCCAGCAGTTTATCGGGACAGGGGAATCAGCCCCAGCATTTT
v_call: TRBV28
clone_size: .
j_call: TRBJ1-5
d_call: TRBD1

cdr3_aa: CASSQTVYPQYF
cdr3_nt: TGTGCCAGCAGCCAGACAGTCTATCCGCAGTATTTT
v_call: TRBV14
clone_size: .
j_call: TRBJ2-3
d_call: .

cdr3_aa: CASSVVGTVGPGNTIYF
cdr3_nt: TGTGCCAGCAGCGTAGTAGGAACAGTGGGTCCTGGAAACACCATATATTTT
v_call: TRBV9
clone_size: .
j_call: TRBJ1-3
d_call: .

cdr3_aa: CAWNPYNSPLHF
cdr3_nt: TGTGCCTGGAACCCGTATAATTCACCCCTCCACTTT
v_call: TRBV30
clone_size: .
j_call: TRBJ1-6
d_call: .

cdr3_aa: CASLNGGSGNTIYF
cdr3_nt: TGTGCCAGCCTGAACGGAGGCTCTGGAAACACCATATATTTT
v_call: TRBV28
clone_size: .
j_call: TRBJ1-3
d_call: .

cdr3_aa: CASSRQGNSGNTIYF
cdr3_nt: TGTGCCAGCAGTCGACAGGGGAACTCTGGAAACACCATATATTTT
v_call: TRBV6-2/TRBV6-3
clone_size: .
j_call: TRBJ1-3
d_call: TRBD1

cdr3_aa: CASSTDSPYGYTF
cdr3_nt: TGTGCCAGCAGCACCGACAGCCCTTATGGCTACACCTTC
v_call: TRBV5-4
clone_size: .
j_call: TRBJ1-2
d_call: .

cdr3_aa: CASGGPDVYTF
cdr3_nt: TGTGCCAGCGGGGGTCCTGACGTCTACACCTTC
v_call: TRBV28
clone_size: .
j_call: TRBJ1-2
d_call: .